Each of the 27 T cell receptor beta chains below was sequenced from the same sample in a study of T cells in women clearing cervical HPV infection. Method: immunoSEQ multiplex PCR; TCRdb's copy keeps in-frame clones and lacks some. The record lists 25,000 to 30,000 clones, of which the ten most abundant hold around 3.5%. The sequencing sample was made of blood buffy coat. These receptors all stem from a woman aged 18 to 75 with a cervical HPV16 infection that either progressed to CIN3+ or cleared (not recorded which).

Turning to this clone: The DNA ends 3 residues before the CDR3 does, and the rest of the CDR3 is filled in from the germline J gene. The chain uses TRBV29-1 and TRBJ1-2; 9 bases agree with TRBD1. V lost 4 bases to trimming and J lost 0 bases; unmatched junction nucleotides: 15. The length of the CDR3 is 18 residues. Germline V gene sequence: CDR1 SQVTM, CDR2 ANQGSEA. The CDR3 loop reads CSVAAFTGGASTNYGYTF. The sequenced part of the CDR3 DNA is TGCAGCGTTGCGGCATTTACAGGGGGCGCTTCCACTAACTATGGC.

As to this clone: The DNA ends 3 residues before the CDR3 does, and the rest of the CDR3 is filled in from the germline J gene. This rearrangement joins TRBV19 to TRBJ1-2; possibly TRBD1 for D (5 bases). Deletions cut 3 bases from V and 5 bases from J, with 10 bases between. This CDR3 is built from 13 residues. CDR1 and CDR2 from the germline V gene are LNHDA and SQIVND (reference sequence). The CDR3 bases that were read are TGTGCCAGTAGTATCGGGCGGACATATGGC. It encodes CASSIGRTYG. The entire CDR3 reads CASSIGRTYGYTF.

With respect to this clone: Read data end 3 residues before the CDR3 end; the end is taken from the germline J gene. The chain recombines TRBV12-3 or TRBV12-4 with TRBJ2-5, with D maybe TRBD1 (5 bases). Trimming stripped 3 bases from V and 4 bases from J, with 6 bases between. The CDR3 is made up of 12 amino acids. The CDR3 spells CASSFRVETQYF. CDR3 bases read: TGTGCCAGCAGTTTCAGGGTAGAGACC.

Points on this clone: The read terminates 3 residues ahead of where the CDR3 ends, so the germline J gene completes it. V gene TRBV12-3 or TRBV12-4 combines with J gene TRBJ1-2; 8 bases are shared with TRBD1. Unmatched junction bases numbered 7, after V lost 3 bases and J lost 4 bases. This CDR3 contains 15 residues. CDR3 DNA (partial): TGTGCCAGCAGTTTTGGAGGGGGACAGGTCTATGGC. Translation: CASSFGGGQVYG. The entire CDR3 protein reads CASSFGGGQVYGYTF.

With respect to this clone: The read gets to within 3 residues of the CDR3 end, and the germline J gene fills in the rest. The V gene is TRBV6-1, the J gene TRBJ2-5, with TRBD2 as a possible D gene (7 bases). V lost 0 bases to trimming and J lost 5 bases, with 16 bases between them. This CDR3 contains 16 residues. Germline CDR1 is MNHNS and CDR2 is SASEGT. The CDR3 loop reads CASSEAGGGVSETQYF. The CDR3 bases that were read are TGTGCCAGCAGTGAAGCAGGGGGGGGAGTTAGCGAGACC.

A note on this clone: The missing CDR3 end, 3 residues past where the read stops, is filled in from the germline J gene. The chain recombines TRBV23-1 with TRBJ1-5; D is ambiguous. TRBV23-1 is recorded as an ORF, its role being uncertain. This CDR3 contains 14 residues. The part of the CDR3 DNA that was read is TGCGCCAGCAGTCAATTACCTATTATCAATCCC. Amino acids: CASSQLPIINP. In full, the CDR3 is CASSQLPIINPQHF.

Note on this clone: Read sequence stops 3 residues before the CDR3 end, and the germline J gene provides the missing end. This chain connects TRBV7-3 to TRBJ2-3, with 10 positions matching TRBD2. Looked up from germline, CDR1 is SGHTA and CDR2 is FQGTGA. Germline trimming cut 5 bases from V and 3 bases from J; bases unmatched to any gene: 5. This CDR3 is built from 15 residues. Incomplete CDR3 DNA: TGTGCCAGCAGCCCAGCGGGGGGGCATACAGATACG. Its protein product is CASSPAGGHTDT. The whole CDR3 sequence reads CASSPAGGHTDTQYF.

To note about this clone: One end of the junction is discordant with germline, which a read error may explain. The read ends 3 residues before the CDR3 terminus; that terminus is restored from the germline J gene. This CDR3 is also generated by other DNA sequences in the sample. The chain links TRBV5-5 to TRBJ1-3, with unresolved D. The CDR3 length is 15 residues. Per germline, CDR1 SGHKS and CDR2 YYEKEE (reference sequence). The CDR3 sequence: CASSLAQAGGNTIYF. Incomplete CDR3 DNA: TGTGCCAGCAGCTTGGCCCAGGCGGGTGGAAACACT.

Turning to this clone: The sequence runs out 3 residues before the end of the CDR3; the remainder is reconstructed from the germline J gene. The chain is built from TRBV19 and TRBJ2-1; 8 bases match TRBD2. The junction had 7 bases not matched to a gene; V was cut back by 5 bases and J by 4 bases. This CDR3 has 15 residues. The germline V gene has CDR1 LNHDA and CDR2 SQIVND (reference sequence). The CDR3 DNA, read in part, is TGTGCCAGTAGTGTGTTTGCGGGGGGTTACAATGAG. Amino acids: CASSVFAGGYNE. The whole CDR3 protein is CASSVFAGGYNEQFF.

With respect to this clone: The read finishes 3 residues shy of the CDR3 end, and the germline J gene is used to complete it. The genes are TRBV5-4 and TRBJ1-2; D gene unclear. V lost 0 bases and J lost 4, with 10 bases in between. Germline V CDR1 and CDR2: SGHNT, YYREEE (reference sequence). This CDR3 comprises 14 residues. The CDR3 sequence: CASSLDNLPYGYTF. Partial CDR3 DNA: TGTGCCAGCAGCTTGGACAATCTTCCCTATGGC. The variable domain in full, completed from reference TRBV5-4 and TRBJ1-2, reads ETGVTQSPTHLIKTRGQQVTLRCSSQSGHNTVSWYQQALGQGPQFIFQYYREEENGRGNFPPRFSGLQFPNYSSELNVNALELDDSALYLCASSLDNLPYGYTFGSGTRLTVV.

The CDR3 sequence is CASSDSTLEETQYF. The CDR3 DNA, read in part, is TGTGCCAGCAGTGACTCGACCCTAGAAGAGACC. The rearrangement uses TRBV6-4 and TRBJ2-5; D is unclear. The CDR3 end lies 3 residues beyond the end of the read and is filled in from the germline J gene. From germline, CDR1 is MRHNA and CDR2 SNTAGT. CDR3 size: 14 residues. Trimming shortened V by 0 bases and J by 3 bases, and 8 bases separated the two germline ends.

A word on this clone: One end of the junction does not line up with germline, which may come from a read error. The read comes to an end 3 residues before the CDR3 does, leaving the germline J gene to fill in the end. This specimen includes other DNA sequences encoding the same CDR3. The gene calls are TRBV6-1 and TRBJ1-3, with D possibly TRBD1 on 5 matching bases. CDR3 length: 14 residues. The germline V gene has CDR1 MNHNS and CDR2 SASEGT. CDR3 DNA (partial): TGTGCCAGCAGTGGACGGGGGGTTGGAAACACT. It specifies CASSGRGVGNT. The full CDR3 is CASSGRGVGNTIYF.

Concerning this clone: The read finishes 3 residues shy of the CDR3 end, and the germline J gene is used to complete it. The V call is TRBV5-1, the J call TRBJ2-3; unclear D gene. CDR1 and CDR2 (germline): SGHRS, YFSETQ. The CDR3 is 15 residues long. Incomplete CDR3 DNA: TGCGCCAGCAGCCCCGAGAACCCCCTAAAAGAGACG. Its translation is CASSPENPLKET. The entire CDR3 is CASSPENPLKETQYF.

Comment on this clone: From the germline J gene comes the end of the CDR3, since the read stops 3 residues before it. V and J are TRBV19 and TRBJ1-6; a possible D gene is TRBD1 (6 bases). V was clipped by 8 bases and J by 5 bases, with 16 bases between them. CDR3 length equals 15 residues. Germline CDR1 is LNHDA and CDR2 is SQIVND (reference sequence). Partial CDR3 DNA: TGTGCCAGTGAACCCGGGGGGGCGCATAATTCACCC. It translates to CASEPGGAHNSP. In full, the CDR3 is CASEPGGAHNSPLHF.

Comment on this clone: Read data end 3 residues before the CDR3 end; the end is taken from the germline J gene. This chain uses TRBV30 with TRBJ2-7; TRBD1 agrees at 7 bases. The CDR3 covers 12 residues. With 0 bases clipped from V and 4 bases from J, the junction kept 0 bases outside the gene matches. Germline V CDR1 and CDR2: GTSNPN, SVGIG (reference sequence). CDR3 in amino acids: CAWSVRGYEQYF. The CDR3 bases that were read are TGTGCCTGGAGTGTCAGGGGGTACGAG.

Points on this clone: Read sequence stops 3 residues before the CDR3 end, and the germline J gene provides the missing end. The V gene is TRBV6-2 or TRBV6-3, the J gene TRBJ2-1; possibly TRBD1 for D (6 bases). The CDR3 is 14 residues long. Looked up from germline, CDR1 is MNHEY and CDR2 is SVGEGT. The V and J ends lost 7 bases and 1 base respectively, with 11 bases between them. CDR3 sequence: CASTETGSYNEQFF. The part of the CDR3 DNA that was read is TGTGCCAGCACCGAGACAGGTTCCTACAATGAG.

The CDR3 reads CASSQGQGIDYGYTF. The CDR3 bases that were read are TGTGCCAGCAGTCAAGGACAGGGGATCGACTATGGC. The chain combines TRBV6-2 or TRBV6-3 with TRBJ1-2, with 9 bases that match TRBD1. The read is 3 residues too short to cover the CDR3 end, so that end is filled in from the germline J gene. This CDR3 contains 15 residues. Germline lookup yields CDR1 MNHEY and CDR2 SVGEGT. V shed 5 bases, J shed 3 bases, and the junction held 7 bases outside the gene matches.

A remark on this clone: The read ends 3 residues before the CDR3 terminus; that terminus is restored from the germline J gene. The rearrangement uses TRBV6-2 or TRBV6-3 and TRBJ1-2; D is uncertain. The CDR3 contains 15 residues. Germline CDR1 is MNHEY and CDR2 is SVGEGT. The CDR3 bases that were read are TGTGCCAGCAGCCTACTCCCGGACCGGGGTGGCGAC. It translates to CASSLLPDRGGD. The full CDR3 sequence reads CASSLLPDRGGDYTF.

Points on this clone: Read data end 3 residues before the CDR3 end; the end is taken from the germline J gene. This sequence joins TRBV11-2 and TRBJ2-5, with 8 nucleotides matching TRBD2. This CDR3 has 15 amino acids. Per the germline V gene, CDR1 is SGHAT and CDR2 is FQNNGV. Germline trimming cut 4 bases from V and 2 bases from J; bases unmatched to any gene: 6. The covered CDR3 bases are TGTGCCAGCAGCTCTCCCAAGCGGGGGCAAGAGACC. Protein product: CASSSPKRGQET. In full, the CDR3 reads CASSSPKRGQETQYF.

As regards this clone: The CDR3 end is not reached by the read, which stops 3 residues before it; the germline J gene fills it in. This chain uses TRBV7-9 with TRBJ1-2, with D possibly TRBD1 on 5 matching bases. The CDR3 loop spans 14 amino acids. Trimming stripped 4 bases from V and 6 bases from J, with 15 bases between. The V gene's germline CDR1 is SEHNR and CDR2 FQNEAQ (reference sequence). The sequenced part of the CDR3 DNA is TGTGCCAGCAGCTCATTAGGGCAGGGAAATGGC. This translates into CASSSLGQGNG. The whole CDR3 protein reads CASSSLGQGNGYTF.

The sequenced CDR3 bases are TGTGCCACTCAATCCGGGGGGCCGAACACCGGGGAG. Its translation is CATQSGGPNTGE. The whole CDR3 sequence reads CATQSGGPNTGELFF. The chain couples TRBV7-6 to TRBJ2-2, with a possible D match to TRBD2 (7 bases). The sequenced fragment ends 3 residues before the CDR3 boundary, so the rest is inferred from the germline J gene. The CDR3 runs 15 residues. Germline CDR1 and CDR2: SGHVS and FNYEAQ. Trimming took 10 bases from V and 0 from J, leaving 15 bases between them.

Note on this clone: Read data end 3 residues before the CDR3 end; the end is taken from the germline J gene. The chain recombines TRBV28 with TRBJ2-2; the D gene could be TRBD1 or TRBD2 (5 bases each). V dropped 1 base and J dropped 2 bases, with 11 bases sitting between them. CDR3 size: 16 residues. Germline CDR1 reads MDHEN; CDR2 reads SYDVKM. Here the CDR3 reads CASSLLAGSNTGELFF. The DNA read from the CDR3 is TGTGCCAGCAGTTTATTGGCAGGGAGTAACACCGGGGAG.

Regarding this clone: The read halts 3 residues ahead of the CDR3 end, with the missing end drawn from the germline J gene. This rearrangement joins TRBV29-1 to TRBJ2-7; 8 bases are shared with TRBD2. This CDR3 has 14 residues. The J segment lost 3 bases and the V segment lost 5 bases, leaving 9 bases of the junction unmatched. The germline V gene encodes CDR1 SQVTM and CDR2 ANQGSEA. The sequenced part of the CDR3 DNA is TGCAGCGTTTCACGGGGGGGGGAGGGCTACGAG. Protein product: CSVSRGGEGYE. The whole CDR3 region reads CSVSRGGEGYEQYF.

About this clone itself: The CDR3 goes on 3 residues after the read ends, and that part is filled in from the germline J gene. The chain uses TRBV6-2 or TRBV6-3 and TRBJ2-2; the match to TRBD1 covers 7 bases. CDR1 is MNHEY and CDR2 is SVGEGT in the germline V gene. The length of the CDR3 is 16 residues. The ends lost 5 bases at V and 0 bases at J; junction bases unmatched: 6. The CDR3 sequence is CASSEGQTTNTGELFF. The sequenced CDR3 bases are TGTGCCAGCAGTGAGGGACAGACTACGAACACCGGGGAG.

In regard to this clone: The CDR3 end lies 3 residues beyond the end of the read and is filled in from the germline J gene. The rearrangement uses TRBV7-2 and TRBJ2-4, with D perhaps matching TRBD2 (5 bases). Germline V gene sequence: CDR1 SGHTA, CDR2 FQGNSA. The CDR3 is 15 residues long. The CDR3 bases that were read are TGTGCCAGCAGCCCTACCCGTCTAGCTAACTATGGT. It encodes CASSPTRLANYG. The CDR3 in full is CASSPTRLANYGQYF.

Regarding this clone: The read terminates 3 residues ahead of where the CDR3 ends, so the germline J gene completes it. The gene calls are TRBV20-1 and TRBJ1-3; tentative D call: TRBD1 (6 bases). CDR1 is DFQATT, CDR2 SNEGSKA, per germline (reference sequence). The CDR3 runs 15 residues. Between the trimmed V and J ends, which lost 0 bases and 0 bases, there was a span of 9 bases. The covered CDR3 bases are TGCAGTGCTAGAGAGGGGGCAACCTCTGGAAACACC. Translating it yields CSAREGATSGNT. The whole CDR3 sequence reads CSAREGATSGNTIYF.

Note on this clone: The read is 3 residues too short to cover the CDR3 end, so that end is filled in from the germline J gene. The V gene is TRBV11-2, the J gene TRBJ1-1; D gene uncertain. With 2 bases removed from V and 5 bases from J, the gap between germline ends came to 6 bases. In germline, CDR1 is SGHAT, CDR2 FQNNGV. This CDR3 contains 12 residues. CDR3 bases read: TGTGCCAGCAGCTTATCGCTAACTGAA. Its translation: CASSLSLTE. In full, the CDR3 is CASSLSLTEAFF.